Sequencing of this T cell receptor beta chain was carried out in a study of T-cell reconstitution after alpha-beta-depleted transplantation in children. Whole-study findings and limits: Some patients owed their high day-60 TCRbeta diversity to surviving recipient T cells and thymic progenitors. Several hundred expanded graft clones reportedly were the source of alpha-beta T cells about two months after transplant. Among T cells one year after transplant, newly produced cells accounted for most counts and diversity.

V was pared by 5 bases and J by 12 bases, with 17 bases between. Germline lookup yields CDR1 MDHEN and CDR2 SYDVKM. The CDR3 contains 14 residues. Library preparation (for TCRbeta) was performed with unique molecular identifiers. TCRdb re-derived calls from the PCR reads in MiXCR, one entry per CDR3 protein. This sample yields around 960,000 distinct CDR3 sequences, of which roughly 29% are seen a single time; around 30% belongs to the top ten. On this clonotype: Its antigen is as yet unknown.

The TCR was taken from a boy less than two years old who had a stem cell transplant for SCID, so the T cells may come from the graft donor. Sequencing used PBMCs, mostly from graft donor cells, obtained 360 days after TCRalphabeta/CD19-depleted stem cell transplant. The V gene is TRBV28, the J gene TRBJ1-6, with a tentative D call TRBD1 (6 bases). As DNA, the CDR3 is TGTGCCAGCAGTCCATCCGGGACACGCGGACCCCTCCACTTT. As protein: CASSPSGTRGPLHF.